One and the same sample provided the 23 T cell receptor beta chains below, sequenced in a study of OX40 agonist ivuxolimab in advanced cancers. This table comes from immunoSEQ multiplex PCR, and its TCRdb copy is limited to in-frame clones, with some not included. Of about 34,000 clones listed, approximately 80% are singletons. This material consisted of CD4+ or CD8+ T cells sorted from blood, taken in a trial of the OX40 agonist ivuxolimab. These receptors originate from an adult with an advanced solid tumor such as melanoma, head and neck, liver or kidney cancer.

The chain has TRBV5-1 and TRBJ2-3; TRBD2 agrees at 8 bases. From germline, CDR1 is SGHRS and CDR2 YFSETQ. The CDR3 is 13 amino acids. Trimming took 5 bases from V and 1 from J; bases not matched to a gene: 0. The CDR3, as DNA: TGCGCCAGCAGGACTAGCGGCACAGATACGCAGTATTTT. It translates to CASRTSGTDTQYF.

The rearrangement uses TRBV19 and TRBJ2-1, with D possibly being TRBD1 (6 bases). Germline V gene data show CDR1 as LNHDA and CDR2 as SQIVND (reference sequence). V lost 10 bases and J lost 7, with 14 bases in between. The CDR3 has 12 residues. CDR3 region: CAIGPQGNEQFF. CDR3 nucleotides: TGTGCCATTGGGCCCCAGGGGAATGAGCAGTTCTTC. The whole variable domain, remainder taken from reference TRBV19 and TRBJ2-1, is DGGITQSPKYLFRKEGQNVTLSCEQNLNHDAMYWYRQDPGQGLRLIYYSQIVNDFQKGDIAEGYSVSREKKESFPLTVTSAQKNPTAFYLCAIGPQGNEQFFGPGTRLTVL.

The chain's CDR3 is CASSNVDRYNSPLHF. CDR3 DNA: TGTGCCAGCAGCAACGTTGACAGATATAATTCACCCCTCCACTTT. The chain employs TRBV5-6 and TRBJ1-6, with D perhaps TRBD1 (5 bases). Trimming shortened V by 4 bases and J by 4 bases, and 12 bases separated the two germline ends. Germline V lookup: CDR1 SGHDT, CDR2 YYEEEE. The CDR3 is 15 amino acids.

The V gene is TRBV30, the J gene TRBJ2-2; perhaps D is TRBD1 or TRBD2 (5 bases each). The germline CDR1 and CDR2 sequences are GTSNPN and SVGIG (reference sequence). V was trimmed by 6 bases and J by 3 bases, leaving 11 bases between them. The CDR3 totals 13 residues. In nucleotides, the CDR3 is TGTGCCTGCGGGGCCTACGACACCGGGGAGCTGTTTTTT. Protein product: CACGAYDTGELFF.

The V gene is TRBV6-5, the J gene TRBJ2-7, with D tentatively TRBD2 (6 bases). The CDR3 sequence is 15 residues long. Germline-derived CDR1 and CDR2 are MNHEY and SVGAGI. V lost 6 bases and J lost 3, with 18 bases in between. CDR3 coding DNA: TGTGCCAGCAGCTTCGGGACTTCAGGTATCTACGAGCAGTACTTC. It specifies CASSFGTSGIYEQYF.

In DNA form, the CDR3 reads TGCGCCAGCAGTGAGTACAACTCCTTGGAGACCCAGTACTTC. It codes for CASSEYNSLETQYF. V is TRBV10-2 and J is TRBJ2-5; no clear D. The length of the CDR3 is 14 residues. The V end lost 1 base, the J end lost 5 bases, and 11 bases lay between the germline ends. Looked up from germline, CDR1 is WSHSY and CDR2 is SAAADI.

CDR3 protein: CASSSRDSSYEQYF. The CDR3 DNA reads TGTGCCAGCAGTTCCCGGGACAGCTCCTACGAGCAGTACTTC. The chain joins TRBV28 to TRBJ2-7; 7 bases are shared with TRBD1. With V trimmed by 4 bases and J by 0 bases, 3 bases remained unmatched. The CDR3 is 14 amino acids. Per the germline V gene, CDR1 is MDHEN and CDR2 is SYDVKM.

The chain combines TRBV6-5 with TRBJ1-1; no definite D call. Germline loops: CDR1 MNHEY, CDR2 SVGAGI. The V and J ends lost 0 bases and 4 bases respectively, with 3 bases between them. The CDR3 runs 12 residues. In DNA, the CDR3 is TGTGCCAGCAGTTACTCTTTCACTGAAGCTTTCTTT. Its protein product is CASSYSFTEAFF.

CDR3 nucleotides: TGCGCCAGCAGTGGGGCTAGCGGGAGCTACGAGCAGTACTTC. Protein: CASSGASGSYEQYF. V and J are TRBV10-2 and TRBJ2-7, with TRBD2 identical over 10 bases. There are 14 residues in the CDR3. The V and J ends lost 4 bases and 3 bases, in that order; junction bases with no gene match: 3. Germline V gene data show CDR1 as WSHSY and CDR2 as SAAADI.

The chain carries TRBV6-1 and TRBJ2-7; D uncertain. CDR3 length: 13 amino acids. Trimming left V 3 bases short and J 0 bases short, with 6 bases between. The V gene's germline CDR1 is MNHNS and CDR2 SASEGT. CDR3 in amino acids: CASSEGFSYEQYF. The CDR3 DNA reads as TGTGCCAGCAGTGAGGGATTCTCCTACGAGCAGTACTTC.

This chain links TRBV7-9 with TRBJ1-1, with a possible D match to TRBD1 (5 bases). The germline V and J ends were trimmed by 6 bases and 1 base, with 9 bases remaining between them. The CDR3 consists of 13 residues. CDR1 and CDR2 (germline): SEHNR, FQNEAQ (reference sequence). This CDR3 is CASRPGQNTEAFF. CDR3 DNA: TGTGCCAGCAGGCCCGGACAGAACACTGAAGCTTTCTTT.

V usage is TRBV27 and J usage is TRBJ2-1; the D is unclear. The CDR3 sequence is 14 residues long. From germline, CDR1 is MNHEY and CDR2 SMNVEV (reference sequence). The V gene lost 5 bases and the J gene lost 4 bases, with 12 bases spanning the gap. The CDR3 sequence is CASSSLTRYNEQFF. Written as DNA, the CDR3 is TGTGCCAGCAGTAGCCTCACCAGATACAATGAGCAGTTCTTC.

The chain links TRBV30 to TRBJ1-5, with 7 bases fitting TRBD1. The CDR3 is made up of 15 amino acids. The germline gives CDR1 GTSNPN, CDR2 SVGIG (reference sequence). The V segment lost 5 bases and the J segment 0 bases; nucleotides outside the gene matches: 7. CDR3 coding DNA: TGTGCCTGGGGGGAAGGACAGGCTAGCAATCAGCCCCAGCATTTT. It specifies CAWGEGQASNQPQHF.

The gene calls are TRBV4-2 and TRBJ1-1; D remains ambiguous. The CDR3 contains 14 residues. V dropped 3 bases and J dropped 7 bases, with 15 bases sitting between them. Per the germline V gene, CDR1 is LGHNA and CDR2 is YNFKEQ. The chain's CDR3 is CASSQTAGELEAFF. For the CDR3, the DNA is TGTGCCAGCAGCCAGACCGCAGGAGAACTTGAAGCTTTCTTT.

This clone occurred once. This sequence joins TRBV28 and TRBJ2-3; D may be TRBD1 (5 bases). The germline V gene has CDR1 MDHEN and CDR2 SYDVKM. The CDR3 totals 15 residues. Trimming shortened V by 5 bases and J by 4 bases, and 16 bases separated the two germline ends. The CDR3 coding sequence is TGTGCCAGCAGTATCCCTAGGAAAGGGGCAGATACGCAGTATTTT. Amino acids: CASSIPRKGADTQYF.

The rearrangement uses TRBV10-3 and TRBJ1-3; D is ambiguous. The CDR3 is made up of 13 amino acids. The germline gives CDR1 ENHRY, CDR2 SYGVKD. V lost 0 bases, J lost 4 bases, and 4 bases lay in between. The CDR3, as DNA: TGTGCCATCAGTGAGTCGACAGGAAACACCATATATTTT. Its translation: CAISESTGNTIYF.

This clone was counted a few times. V gene TRBV6-5 combines with J gene TRBJ1-2, with a tentative D call TRBD1 (6 bases). The germline V gene encodes CDR1 MNHEY and CDR2 SVGAGI. V dropped 2 bases and J dropped 2 bases, with 12 bases sitting between them. This CDR3 comprises 15 residues. For the CDR3, the DNA is TGTGCCAGCAGTTACAGTGGGACACCGAACTATGGCTACACCTTC. Translation: CASSYSGTPNYGYTF.

The chain carries TRBV18 and TRBJ1-1, with no clear D. The V gene's germline CDR1 is KGHSH and CDR2 LQKENI. The CDR3 has 14 amino acids. The ends were cut back, 2 bases at V and 7 bases at J, with 14 bases in the middle. Written as DNA, the CDR3 is TGTGCCAGCTCACCATCTGTGGGCCCCCTTGAAGCTTTCTTT. Amino acid sequence: CASSPSVGPLEAFF.

The J gene is TRBJ1-3, the V gene TRBV7-8; D is undetermined. In germline, CDR1 is SGHVS, CDR2 FQNEAQ. With 1 base removed from V and 0 bases from J, the gap between germline ends came to 4 bases. This CDR3 has 14 amino acids. The CDR3 DNA sequence: TGTGCCAGCAGCTTAGTCAGCTCTGGAAACACCATATATTTT. Translated, it gives CASSLVSSGNTIYF.

The gene calls are TRBV28 and TRBJ2-6; weak D call: TRBD2 (5 bases). V was cut by 5 bases and J by 3 bases, with 11 bases left in between. The CDR3 covers 15 residues. Germline-derived CDR1 and CDR2 are MDHEN and SYDVKM. CDR3 in DNA: TGTGCCAGCAGTACGCCGGGGTTTGGGGCCAACGTCCTGACTTTC. Protein: CASSTPGFGANVLTF.

The chain employs TRBV5-4 and TRBJ2-1; 9 bases agree with TRBD2. The CDR3 spans 16 residues. CDR1 and CDR2 (germline): SGHNT, YYREEE (reference sequence). The ends lost 0 bases at V and 2 bases at J; junction bases unmatched: 3. The CDR3 DNA reads as TGTGCCAGCAGCTTGGGGACTAGCGAGACCTACAATGAGCAGTTCTTC. Amino acids: CASSLGTSETYNEQFF.

V usage is TRBV28 and J usage is TRBJ1-2; 9 bases are shared with TRBD1. This CDR3 is 14 amino acids long. Germline loops: CDR1 MDHEN, CDR2 SYDVKM. V was pared by 7 bases and J by 3 bases, with 6 bases of the junction left unmatched. The CDR3 nucleotides read TGTGCCAGCAATAAACAGGGGGCTGACTATGGCTACACCTTC. Protein product: CASNKQGADYGYTF.

V and J are TRBV25-1 and TRBJ1-2; TRBD1 matches at 7 bases. The ends lost 5 bases at V and 0 bases at J; junction bases unmatched: 3. The CDR3 is 14 residues long. Germline V gene sequence: CDR1 MGHDK, CDR2 SYGVNS. The CDR3 nucleotides are TGTGCCAGCAGTTTTGGACAGGCTAACTATGGCTACACCTTC. Residues: CASSFGQANYGYTF.